This TCR beta chain was documented in a study of blood T cells in healthy people across ages. The CDR3 runs to 15 residues. V was clipped by 6 bases and J by 5 bases; unmatched bases: 12. Looked up from germline, CDR1 is SEHNR and CDR2 is FQNEAQ (reference sequence). A J-beta primer mix and a sample-barcoded 5' primer were used in a second PCR of roughly 6 to 11 cycles. MiXCR, applied by TCRdb to the 5' RACE reads, yields one record per CDR3 protein. The table lists about 1.1 million distinct CDR3 sequences, 35% to 40% of them singletons, with about an eighth in the top ten. General study results and limits: The fall in TCR beta diversity per million T cells was roughly linear with age.

With regard to this clonotype: Its antigen is still unknown.

The specimen sequenced was blood. The V and J genes are TRBV7-9 and TRBJ1-2; 7 positions agree with TRBD1. This clonotype originated in a man in his late teens or twenties in good health. The CDR3, as DNA: TGTGCCAGCAGTATACAGGGGTCCCCCCTATATGGCTACACCTTC. Its translation: CASSIQGSPLYGYTF.